The rows below give T cell receptor beta chains drawn from one sample of a study of technical replicates of blood from a few donors. TCRdb keeps only in-frame clones here, not all; method: immunoSEQ multiplex PCR. The table shows tens of thousands of clones, with roughly 92% occurring only once. The sequencing input was T cells isolated from PBMCs. The source is a human donor in good health. Both conserved end residues are part of each CDR3. D genes are given only for firm matches.

d_call	v_call	j_call	cdr3_aa	cdr3_nt
TRBD1	TRBV7-2	TRBJ2-5	CASSRPPRQGETQYF	TGTGCCAGCAGCCGACCACCGCGACAGGGGGAGACCCAGTACTTC
.	TRBV13	TRBJ2-5	CASSSQGLETQYF	TGTGCCAGCAGCAGTCAGGGGTTGGAGACCCAGTACTTC
.	TRBV4-3	TRBJ1-5	CASSQDRGSQPQHF	TGCGCCAGCAGCCAAGACCGGGGGTCCCAGCCCCAGCATTTT
TRBD1	TRBV27	TRBJ2-1	CASSAETGWGGDEQFF	TGTGCCAGCAGTGCGGAGACAGGGTGGGGCGGCGATGAGCAGTTCTTC
TRBD2	TRBV10-1	TRBJ2-1	CASSDATSGRNEQFF	TGCGCCAGCAGTGATGCGACTAGCGGGAGGAATGAGCAGTTCTTC
.	TRBV6-5	TRBJ1-5	CASSSAGYQPQHF	TGTGCCAGCAGTTCCGCGGGTTACCAGCCCCAGCATTTT
TRBD1	TRBV7-9	TRBJ1-1	CASSLDRYTEAFF	TGTGCCAGCAGCTTGGACAGGTACACTGAAGCTTTCTTT
.	TRBV7-2	TRBJ1-1	CASSLRRGLTEAFF	TGTGCCAGCAGCTTACGCAGGGGCCTAACTGAAGCTTTCTTT
TRBD1	TRBV19	TRBJ2-2	CASSIDWGDRGGTGELFF	TGTGCCAGTAGTATAGATTGGGGGGACAGGGGAGGCACCGGGGAGCTGTTTTTT
.	TRBV28	TRBJ2-7	CASSPLTSSYEQYF	TGTGCCAGCAGTCCATTGACTAGTAGCTACGAGCAGTACTTC
TRBD2	TRBV7-8	TRBJ2-5	CASSLERLAGEKKETQYF	TGTGCCAGCAGCTTAGAAAGGTTAGCGGGAGAGAAGAAAGAGACCCAGTACTTC